Below, 18 T cell receptor beta chains from the same sample are listed, as sequenced in a study of tumor and adjacent non-tumor tissue in lung cancer. This sample's RNA came from whole unsorted tissue. Distant lung tissue was collected more than 3 cm away from the tumor edge. The library came from three nested PCR rounds adapted from ARM-PCR protocols. One entry per CDR3 protein results from TCRdb running MiXCR on the multiplex PCR reads. The sample lists fewer than 100,000 distinct CDR3 sequences; under 80% were seen once. The specimen was distant non-tumor lung tissue. These receptors came from a woman aged 50 to 60 with non-small cell lung cancer.

The chain employs TRBV6-5 and TRBJ2-6; either TRBD1 or TRBD2 may supply D (5 bases each). V shed 7 bases and J shed 17 bases, with 33 bases lying between them. This CDR3 has 17 amino acids. Germline CDR1 reads MNHEY; CDR2 reads SVGAGI. CDR3 loop: CASTSGTSSSGANIMTF. As DNA, the CDR3 is TGTGCCAGCACTAGTGGCACTAGTAGCTCTGGGGCCAACATCATGACTTTC.

V is TRBV6-1 and J is TRBJ2-7; D remains ambiguous. Trimming shortened V by 6 bases and J by 3 bases, and 12 bases separated the two germline ends. This CDR3 comprises 13 residues. Germline-derived CDR1 and CDR2 are MNHNS and SASEGT. CDR3 DNA sequence: TGTGCCAGCAGAGATATCACCGTCTACGAGCAGTACTTC. It yields the protein CASRDITVYEQYF.

A remark on this clonotype: One end of the junction varies from germline; a read error may be responsible. V is TRBV6-1 and J is TRBJ2-3, with TRBD2 identical over 7 bases. Germline V gives CDR1 MNHNS, CDR2 SASEGT. CDR3 length: 15 amino acids. The CDR3 DNA reads as TGTGCCAGCAGTGAACTAGAGGGAGGGCCAGATACGCAGTACTTT. Amino acid sequence: CASSELEGGPDTQYF.

At least ten counts were recorded for this clonotype. This rearrangement joins TRBV15 to TRBJ1-3; D call uncertain. Germline V gene sequence: CDR1 LNHNV, CDR2 YYDKDF (reference sequence). The CDR3 is made up of 16 amino acids. Trimming stripped 5 bases from V and 0 bases from J, with 14 bases between. The chain's CDR3 is CATSAQDRLSGNTIYF. DNA of the CDR3: TGTGCCACCAGCGCCCAGGACCGACTCTCTGGAAACACCATATATTTT.

This clonotype was picked up many times. CDR3 nucleotides: TGCAGCGTTGGCAGAGGCACAGATACGCAGTATTTT. This gives the protein CSVGRGTDTQYF. This rearrangement joins TRBV29-1 to TRBJ2-3; D is undetermined. Germline V gene sequence: CDR1 SQVTM, CDR2 ANQGSEA. This CDR3 contains 12 residues. The V and J ends lost 4 bases and 1 base respectively, with 6 bases between them.

To note about this clonotype: Mismatch with germline at one junction end may stem from a read error. The V and J genes are TRBV6-5 and TRBJ2-3, with 14 bases matching TRBD2. The CDR3 loop spans 16 amino acids. Germline V CDR1 and CDR2: MNHEY, SVGAGI. The CDR3 nucleotides are TGTTCCAGTAGTGTGGGACTAGCGGGAGTACCGGATACGCAGTATTTT. As protein: CSSSVGLAGVPDTQYF.

At least ten counts were recorded for this clonotype. This CDR3 reads CASIRDRAGSYNEQFF. The DNA of the CDR3 is TGTGCCAGCATACGAGATCGGGCAGGCTCCTACAATGAGCAGTTCTTC. This chain joins TRBV12-3 or TRBV12-4 and TRBJ2-1, with unresolved D. The V end lost 7 bases, the J end lost 0 bases, and 16 bases lay between the germline ends. The CDR3 is 16 amino acids.

This clonotype was seen at least ten times. This may be a read error: a much more frequent sequence differs by one nucleotide. The chain uses TRBV4-1 and TRBJ1-1; D perhaps matches TRBD1 (6 bases). The CDR3 has 16 residues. Trimming stripped 1 base from V and 7 bases from J, with 19 bases between. From germline, CDR1 is MGHRA and CDR2 YSYEKL. The CDR3 protein is CASSQGLRDISFEAFF. CDR3 nucleotide sequence: TGCGCCAGCAGCCAAGGATTGAGGGACATCTCCTTTGAAGCTTTCTTT.

To note about this clonotype: The conserved phenylalanine or tryptophan is not found at the CDR3 terminus, so this likely reflects a read error. The limits of the CDR3 on the DNA are not certain, so only TCRdb's listed CDR3 is given. This chain's CDR3 is CASSQDHRKETQYY. This chain connects TRBV4-1 to TRBJ2-5. Germline assignment: CDR1 MGHRA and CDR2 YSYEKL. A total of 14 residues make up the CDR3, ends included.

On this clonotype: At one of its ends the junction is not consistent with the germline gene, which may arise from a read error. CDR3 DNA sequence: TGCGCCAGCGGTTTACGCCTGGGGAGCTCTGGGGCCAACGTCCTGACTTTC. Encoded protein: CASGLRLGSSGANVLTF. V is TRBV12-3 or TRBV12-4 and J is TRBJ2-6; D may be TRBD2 (5 bases). The CDR3 contains 17 residues.

This clonotype was seen a single time. The CDR3 carries no conserved terminal phenylalanine or tryptophan, so it likely arises from a read error. The DNA is omitted, as the CDR3 cannot be located on it reliably, and the CDR3 follows TCRdb's listing. CDR3 protein: CASSQEGSTPYEEYC. The V and J genes are TRBV4-1 and TRBJ2-7. The CDR3 numbers 15 amino acids, ends counted. The V gene's germline CDR1 is MGHRA and CDR2 YSYEKL.

As for this clonotype: In this CDR3 the conserved last residue, phenylalanine or tryptophan, is missing, so a read error is likely. The chain joins TRBV20-1 to TRBJ2-1; D unclear. From germline, CDR1 is DFQATT and CDR2 SNEGSKA (reference sequence). The CDR3 has 13 residues. This CDR3 reads CSASGVMIDEQFL. CDR3 nucleotide sequence: TGCAGTGCTAGTGGGGTTATGATAGATGAACAGTTCCTC.

Concerning this clonotype: A much more abundant neighbour one base away suggests this may be a read error. The J gene is TRBJ2-1, the V gene TRBV4-1, with D hard to call. The CDR3 totals 16 residues. From germline, CDR1 is MGHRA and CDR2 YSYEKL. CDR3 residues: CASSHPIIPLYYEQFF. CDR3 bases: TGCGCCAGCAGCCATCCCATCATCCCCCTCTACTATGAGCAGTTCTTC.

On this clonotype: Possible read error: a much larger clone is one base away. The chain carries TRBV4-1 and TRBJ1-2; tentatively, D is TRBD1 (5 bases). This CDR3 is 15 amino acids long. The germline V gene has CDR1 MGHRA and CDR2 YSYEKL. The CDR3 nucleotides read TGCGCCAGCAGCCAAGACCCAGGGTCGGCTTATGGCTGCACCTTC. Protein: CASSQDPGSAYGCTF.

As for this clonotype: Since the CDR3 does not end with the conserved phenylalanine or tryptophan, this likely comes from a read error. No DNA is shown, since the ends of the CDR3 on it are uncertain; the CDR3 is the one TCRdb lists. V is TRBV11-2 and J is TRBJ1-1; the table's D gene call, TRBD1, was not cross checked with the DNA. Ends included, the CDR3 has 15 residues. Germline V gene lookup returns CDR1 SGHAT and CDR2 FQNNGV. The CDR3: CASSLESGANTEVFL.

In regard to this clonotype: The CDR3 ends on some other residue instead of the conserved phenylalanine or tryptophan, so this is likely a read error. The rearrangement uses TRBV20-1 and TRBJ2-1; 9 positions match TRBD2. The J call is in doubt because the DNA end fits TRBJ2-7 better. Germline V gives CDR1 DFQATT, CDR2 SNEGSKA (reference sequence). The CDR3 loop spans 17 amino acids. CDR3 sequence reads: CSARAGGSWREGRRQYL. The CDR3 DNA reads as TGCAGTGCTAGAGCTGGGGGTAGTTGGCGGGAGGGCCGGAGGCAGTACTTA.

Many counts were recorded for this clonotype. CDR3 bases: TGTGCCAGCAGCTCTAGCGGGAGTTGGTATAATGAGCAGTTCTTC. As protein: CASSSSGSWYNEQFF. This chain links TRBV11-2 with TRBJ2-1, with TRBD2 matching over 10 bases. CDR3 length equals 15 residues. The germline gives CDR1 SGHAT, CDR2 FQNNGV. After removal of 4 bases from V and 7 bases from J, the junction contained 7 bases not matched to a gene.

In regard to this clonotype: An end of the junction differs from the germline gene, which may be a read error. The chain has TRBV11-2 and TRBJ2-3, with D perhaps assigned TRBD1 or TRBD2 (5 bases each). Germline V CDR1 and CDR2: SGHAT, FQNNGV. The CDR3 spans 15 residues. The CDR3 DNA reads as TGTACCAGCAGCCATGACGGGGCTAGGACAGATACGCAGTATTTT. Translation: CTSSHDGARTDTQYF.